One and the same sample provided the 14 T cell receptor beta chains below, sequenced in a study of T cells in Graves' hyperthyroidism and ophthalmopathy. TCR beta CDR3 regions were amplified from RNA transcripts. HTBI primers were the set used in a first-round RT-PCR of the TCR CDR3. MiXCR was run by TCRdb on the multiplex PCR reads, yielding one entry per CDR3 protein. The repertoire holds fewer than 700,000 distinct CDR3 sequences, with 15% to 20% as singletons. The sample comprised blood. These receptors were collected from a woman under 30 with Graves' ophthalmopathy.

Many counts were recorded for this clonotype. V is TRBV7-2 and J is TRBJ2-3; 16 bases are shared with TRBD2. The CDR3 contains 17 residues. The V segment lost 3 bases and the J segment 4 bases; nucleotides outside the gene matches: 4. Germline loops: CDR1 SGHTA, CDR2 FQGNSA. CDR3 nucleotides: TGTGCCAGCAGCTTCAGCGGGACTAGCGGGAGGGCAGATACGCAGTATTTT. Translating gives CASSFSGTSGRADTQYF.

The genes are TRBV29-1 and TRBJ1-5; a possible D gene is TRBD1 (5 bases). Germline V lookup: CDR1 SQVTM, CDR2 ANQGSEA. The CDR3 length is 13 residues. V was clipped by 6 bases and J by 2 bases, with 11 bases between them. The CDR3 sequence is CSVGTSRNQPQHF. CDR3 DNA: TGCAGCGTCGGGACCAGTCGCAATCAGCCCCAGCATTTT. Looking up the rest from reference TRBV29-1 and TRBJ1-5 gives the full variable domain: SAVISQKPSRDICQRGTSLTIQCQVDSQVTMMFWYRQQPGQSLTLIATANQGSEATYESGFVIDKFPISRPNLTFSTLTVSNMSPEDSSIYLCSVGTSRNQPQHFGDGTRLSIL.

Many counts were recorded for this clonotype. The rearrangement joins TRBV18 to TRBJ2-5, with no clear D. Looked up from germline, CDR1 is KGHSH and CDR2 is LQKENI. The V end was cut by 3 bases, the J end by 3 bases, with 2 bases between. CDR3 size: 11 residues. CDR3 loop: CASSPEETQYF. The CDR3 DNA reads as TGTGCCAGCTCACCGGAAGAGACCCAGTACTTC.

V and J are TRBV6-4 and TRBJ2-3; weak D call: TRBD2 (6 bases). CDR1 is MRHNA, CDR2 SNTAGT, per germline. Between the trimmed V and J ends, which lost 4 bases and 1 base, there was a span of 15 bases. This CDR3 contains 16 residues. This CDR3 is CASSAGTGDGTDTQYF. DNA of the CDR3: TGTGCCAGCAGTGCGGGCACGGGGGATGGCACAGATACGCAGTATTTT.

This clonotype was picked up one time. This clone may be a read error of a much larger clone one base away. The rearrangement uses TRBV12-5 and TRBJ2-1, with 14 bases identical to TRBD2. Gene TRBJ2-7 matches the end of the DNA better, so the J call may be wrong. The germline V gene has CDR1 LGHNT and CDR2 FRNRAP. The CDR3 has 20 residues. CDR3 DNA: TGTGCTAGTGGTTTGGCATGGACTAGCGGGAGGCCAGTAACCTACAATGAGCAGTACTTC. Translation gives CASGLAWTSGRPVTYNEQYF.

At least ten counts were recorded for this clonotype. This chain joins TRBV7-3 and TRBJ2-7; D remains ambiguous. The CDR3 extends over 13 amino acids. V was cut by 4 bases and J by 5 bases, with 12 bases left in between. Germline loops: CDR1 SGHTA, CDR2 FQGTGA. CDR3 in amino acids: CASSSMQADEQYF. In DNA form, the CDR3 reads TGTGCCAGCAGCTCCATGCAGGCGGACGAGCAGTACTTC.

This clonotype was counted at least ten times. The rearrangement joins TRBV2 to TRBJ2-5; TRBD2 might be the D (6 bases). With 6 bases removed from V and 4 bases from J, the gap between germline ends came to 12 bases. Per germline, CDR1 SNHLY and CDR2 FYNNEI. The CDR3 loop spans 13 amino acids. The CDR3 sequence is CASRSGVSETQYF. The CDR3 region has the DNA TGTGCCAGCAGGTCGGGAGTTTCAGAGACCCAGTACTTC.

The V gene is TRBV29-1, the J gene TRBJ2-7, with a weak D call TRBD2 (6 bases). This CDR3 region has 13 residues. The germline gives CDR1 SQVTM, CDR2 ANQGSEA. Trimming removed 6 bases from V and 1 base from J, with 13 bases in between. The DNA for the CDR3 is TGCAGCGTCAGACATGGGGGGTCCTACGAGCAGTACTTC. It codes for CSVRHGGSYEQYF.

This clonotype was seen just once. A single base separates this from a much larger clone, so it may be a read error. This chain joins TRBV5-1 and TRBJ1-1; the D is unclear. The CDR3 totals 14 residues. Trimming took 0 bases from V and 4 from J, leaving 10 bases between them. Germline V CDR1 and CDR2: SGHRS, YFSETQ. CDR3 DNA sequence: TGCGCCAGCAGCTTGGAGCTTATGAGCACTGAAGCTTTCTTT. Protein sequence: CASSLELMSTEAFF.

The V gene is TRBV6-2 or TRBV6-3, the J gene TRBJ2-1, with D possibly being TRBD2 (6 bases). Per germline, CDR1 MNHEY and CDR2 SVGEGT. There are 15 residues in the CDR3. With 10 bases removed from V and 8 bases from J, the gap between germline ends came to 24 bases. CDR3 DNA: TGTGCCACCGGGACTCCCCGCGTACGCCACCATGAGCAGTTCTTC. As protein: CATGTPRVRHHEQFF.

This clonotype was recorded many times. The rearrangement uses TRBV7-8 and TRBJ2-3; D ambiguous. CDR1 SGHVS and CDR2 FQNEAQ come from the germline V gene. The V gene lost 3 bases and the J gene lost 4 bases, with 5 bases spanning the gap. The CDR3 runs 12 residues. CDR3 amino acids: CASSFASDTQYF. The CDR3 DNA reads as TGTGCCAGCAGCTTCGCGTCAGATACGCAGTATTTT.

This clonotype was seen many times. The chain links TRBV30 to TRBJ1-1, with unresolved D. The CDR3 consists of 13 residues. The germline CDR1 and CDR2 sequences are GTSNPN and SVGIG (reference sequence). Trimming shortened V by 4 bases and J by 1 base, and 10 bases separated the two germline ends. The CDR3 bases are TGTGCCTGGAAAATTATGACGAACACTGAAGCTTTCTTT. It encodes CAWKIMTNTEAFF.

This clonotype was seen many times. This chain connects TRBV7-8 to TRBJ1-1, with unresolved D. V lost 4 bases to trimming and J lost 2 bases, with 5 bases between them. Germline CDR1 reads SGHVS; CDR2 reads FQNEAQ. CDR3 length equals 12 residues. The CDR3 DNA reads TGTGCCAGCAGCTCCTACAACACTGAAGCTTTCTTT. Its protein is CASSSYNTEAFF.

There are many counts of this clonotype. The rearrangement links TRBV12-3 or TRBV12-4 to TRBJ2-3; D may correspond to TRBD1 or TRBD2 (6 bases each). CDR3 length: 14 amino acids. V lost 3 bases to trimming and J lost 4 bases, with 11 bases between them. The CDR3 sequence is CASSFGGGSDTQYF. The CDR3 bases are TGTGCCAGCAGTTTCGGGGGCGGTTCAGATACGCAGTATTTT.